Shown below are 20 T cell receptor beta chains from a single sample sequenced in a study of human T cells and chemical hapten exposure. MiXCR was run by TCRdb on the RACE reads, yielding one entry per CDR3 protein. Of 250,000 or so distinct CDR3 sequences listed, about 8.6% were seen once; the top ten hold 2% to 2.5%. Indicated time point: pre-sensitization, week 0. Documented treatment: therapeutic diphenylcyclopropenone sensitization with weekly scalp DPC. The material was whole blood, obtained in connection with sensitization to the hapten diphenylcyclopropenone (DPC). Source of these receptors: a woman aged 40 to 49 with alopecia areata. Some clones in this sample may be carry-over from other donors' samples.

The chain is built from TRBV7-2 and TRBJ2-2; D is perhaps TRBD2 (6 bases). The CDR3 covers 13 residues. Per germline, CDR1 SGHTA and CDR2 FQGNSA. Trimming pared 5 bases from V and 6 bases from J, leaving 10 bases between. In nucleotides, the CDR3 is TGTGCCAGCAGCAGAGGGAGGTCCGGGGAGCTGTTTTTT. Residues: CASSRGRSGELFF. Complete variable domain (other parts from reference TRBV7-2 and TRBJ2-2): GAGVSQSPSNKVTEKGKDVELRCDPISGHTALYWYRQSLGQGLEFLIYFQGNSAPDKSGLPSDRFSAERTGGSVSTLTIQRTQQEDSAVYLCASSRGRSGELFFGEGSRLTVL.

The chain employs TRBV29-1 and TRBJ1-5; 9 bases align to TRBD1. The CDR3 is 12 residues long. V was clipped by 7 bases and J by 6 bases; unmatched bases: 4. Germline V gene lookup returns CDR1 SQVTM and CDR2 ANQGSEA. CDR3 nucleotides: TGCAGCGATCAGACAGGGGGTCAGCCCCAGCATTTT. It encodes CSDQTGGQPQHF.

V gene TRBV29-1 combines with J gene TRBJ1-1; D call uncertain. V gave up 5 bases and J gave up 0 bases, with 10 bases separating them. Germline values: CDR1 SQVTM, CDR2 ANQGSEA. The CDR3 consists of 13 residues. The CDR3 here is CSVLRPLNTEAFF. The CDR3 bases are TGCAGCGTTTTAAGACCCCTGAACACTGAAGCTTTCTTT.

The rearrangement uses TRBV12-3 or TRBV12-4 and TRBJ2-1; D is unresolved. There are 13 residues in the CDR3. The V and J ends lost 2 bases and 2 bases respectively, with 4 bases between them. The DNA of the CDR3 is TGTGCCAGCAGTTTAAACCCCTACAATGAGCAGTTCTTC. Translation: CASSLNPYNEQFF.

Only a few counts were recorded for this clonotype. This clone may be a read error of a much larger clone one base away. This sequence joins TRBV9 and TRBJ2-2; 11 bases align to TRBD2. V lost 1 base to trimming and J lost 4 bases; unmatched junction nucleotides: 9. The CDR3 is 18 amino acids. Germline V gives CDR1 SGDLS, CDR2 YYNGEE. CDR3 sequence (DNA): TGTGCCAGCAGCGTAAGGGTGACTAGCGGGATCGGCACCGGGGAGCTGTTTTTT. Amino acid sequence: CASSVRVTSGIGTGELFF.

J is TRBJ1-1 and V is TRBV7-8, with TRBD1 matching over 8 bases. The germline gives CDR1 SGHVS, CDR2 FQNEAQ. J lost 1 base, V lost 5 bases, and 9 bases had no gene match. This CDR3 is 16 amino acids long. CDR3 region: CASSASGGRRNTEAFF. The CDR3 nucleotides read TGTGCCAGCAGCGCATCAGGGGGCCGTAGGAACACTGAAGCTTTCTTT.

The chain links TRBV2 to TRBJ1-5, with D hard to call. The CDR3 loop spans 14 amino acids. V was clipped by 10 bases and J by 0 bases, with 13 bases between them. The germline CDR1 and CDR2 sequences are SNHLY and FYNNEI. The CDR3 protein is CATTKDTSNQPQHF. The CDR3 coding sequence is TGTGCCACTACGAAAGACACTAGCAATCAGCCCCAGCATTTT.

This clonotype was seen a few times. This chain connects TRBV5-1 to TRBJ2-3, with 8 bases lining up with TRBD1. Germline CDR1 reads SGHRS; CDR2 reads YFSETQ. V dropped 5 bases and J dropped 0; count of bases not matched to a gene: 5. The CDR3 is 15 amino acids. The DNA for the CDR3 is TGCGCCAGCAGTCAGACAGGGGATAGCACAGATACGCAGTATTTT. It specifies CASSQTGDSTDTQYF.

This clonotype was seen a handful of times. The J gene is TRBJ2-7, the V gene TRBV12-3 or TRBV12-4, with 8 bases fitting TRBD2. V lost 8 bases and J lost 2; bases outside the gene matches: 5. This CDR3 has 13 residues. CDR3 DNA sequence: TGTGCCAGCGCTACTAGCGGACCCTACGAGCAGTACTTC. Translating gives CASATSGPYEQYF.

This clonotype was picked up a small number of times. V gene TRBV28 combines with J gene TRBJ2-7; D perhaps matches TRBD1 (5 bases). V dropped 8 bases and J dropped 4 bases, with 21 bases sitting between them. This CDR3 comprises 15 residues. The germline V gene has CDR1 MDHEN and CDR2 SYDVKM. This CDR3 reads CASSLGSAGKYEQYF. DNA of the CDR3: TGTGCCAGCTCCCTAGGTTCGGCAGGGAAATACGAGCAGTACTTC.

In its sample, this clonotype was seen many times. The chain links TRBV7-2 to TRBJ2-7; D is perhaps TRBD1 (6 bases). CDR1 and CDR2 (germline): SGHTA, FQGNSA. Trimming shortened V by 0 bases and J by 6 bases, and 24 bases separated the two germline ends. The CDR3 has 18 amino acids. CDR3 nucleotide sequence: TGTGCCAGCAGCTTAGCCACCCGAATACAGGGCGCCAATTTCGAGCAGTACTTC. It yields the protein CASSLATRIQGANFEQYF.

The V and J genes are TRBV5-5 and TRBJ1-5; TRBD1 might be the D (6 bases). Germline CDR1 and CDR2: SGHKS and YYEKEE (reference sequence). The CDR3 consists of 14 residues. The V gene lost 3 bases and the J gene lost 5 bases, with 12 bases spanning the gap. The CDR3 sequence: CASSSGVIYQPQHF. In DNA, the CDR3 is TGTGCCAGCAGCTCAGGGGTGATCTATCAGCCCCAGCATTTT.

This clonotype was found a few times. The rearrangement joins TRBV7-9 to TRBJ2-3; possible D gene TRBD2, 6 bases. CDR1 and CDR2 from the germline V gene are SEHNR and FQNEAQ (reference sequence). V shed 5 bases and J shed 2 bases, with 11 bases lying between them. CDR3 size: 14 residues. CDR3 in amino acids: CASSPGRTTDTQYF. CDR3 sequence (DNA): TGTGCCAGCAGCCCTGGGAGGACCACAGATACGCAGTATTTT.

This clonotype was observed a handful of times. The chain joins TRBV7-9 to TRBJ1-4, with 7 bases aligning to TRBD1. Germline lookup yields CDR1 SEHNR and CDR2 FQNEAQ (reference sequence). The CDR3 covers 15 residues. Trimming at V came to 1 base and at J to 6 bases, leaving 5 bases not matched to a gene. The CDR3: CASSLDGQGDEKLFF. For the CDR3, the DNA is TGTGCCAGCAGCTTAGATGGCCAGGGGGATGAAAAACTGTTTTTT.

The chain combines TRBV7-2 with TRBJ2-3; D ambiguous. Deletions cut 3 bases from V and 3 bases from J, with 7 bases between. The CDR3 extends over 13 amino acids. CDR1 and CDR2 (germline): SGHTA, FQGNSA. The CDR3, as DNA: TGTGCCAGCAGCTTTTACACAACAGATACGCAGTATTTT. Its translation is CASSFYTTDTQYF.

The rearrangement links TRBV3-1 to TRBJ2-7; 8 bases match TRBD1. The ends lost 2 bases at V and 4 bases at J; junction bases unmatched: 4. Germline V gene lookup returns CDR1 LGHDT and CDR2 YNNKEL (reference sequence). CDR3 length equals 14 residues. The CDR3 nucleotides are TGTGCCAGCAGCCAACTGGACAGGGTTTACGAGCAGTACTTC. Translation: CASSQLDRVYEQYF.

This clonotype was counted a few times. The chain carries TRBV6-2 or TRBV6-3 and TRBJ1-1; the D is unclear. Trimming removed 3 bases at V and 0 bases at J, with 8 bases between. The CDR3 is made up of 14 amino acids. Germline CDR1 is MNHEY and CDR2 is SVGEGT. This CDR3 is CASSYRVLNTEAFF. The CDR3 DNA follows: TGTGCCAGCAGTTATCGGGTGCTGAACACTGAAGCTTTCTTT.

This clonotype was picked up many times. V usage is TRBV28 and J usage is TRBJ1-5; TRBD1 aligns across 7 bases. The junction had 6 bases not matched to a gene; V was cut back by 1 base and J by 6 bases. CDR1 is MDHEN, CDR2 SYDVKM, per germline. There are 15 residues in the CDR3. CDR3 in DNA: TGTGCCAGCAGTTTATCGACAGGGACGGGTCAGCCCCAGCATTTT. This sequence encodes CASSLSTGTGQPQHF.

This clonotype was seen only a few times. The V gene is TRBV3-2, the J gene TRBJ2-7; the DNA was not used to check the table's D call, TRBD1. TRBV3-2 is annotated as a pseudogene. The CDR3 spans 15 residues. The CDR3 sequence: CASSPEGVSTHEQYF. The DNA of the CDR3 is TGTGCCAGCAGCCCAGAGGGGGTCTCTACCCACGAGCAGTACTTC.

This chain links TRBV11-2 with TRBJ2-1, with unresolved D. The CDR3 is made up of 15 amino acids. V was clipped by 5 bases and J by 2 bases, with 13 bases between them. CDR1 and CDR2 from the germline V gene are SGHAT and FQNNGV. As DNA, the CDR3 is TGTGCCAGCAGCCCTAGGGTCGTAACCTACAATGAGCAGTTCTTC. It codes for CASSPRVVTYNEQFF.